What follows are 21 T cell receptor beta chains derived from one specimen sequenced in a study of control samples from healthy donors and cancer patients. Generated by immunoSEQ multiplex PCR, the TCRdb table keeps only in-frame clones and is missing some. The profile covers roughly 40,000 clones, with more than 85% appearing a single time and less than 4.5% taken by the ten largest. Sequenced material: blood. The receptors stem from a woman in her forties or fifties in good health.

The chain uses TRBV28 and TRBJ1-2; 7 positions agree with TRBD1. Germline V gene lookup returns CDR1 MDHEN and CDR2 SYDVKM. J gave up 8 bases and V 2 bases, and 20 bases lay outside the gene matches. CDR3 size: 18 residues. CDR3 sequence reads: CASSLRTLGGLLASGYTF. The CDR3 nucleotides are TGTGCCAGCAGTTTAAGGACCCTAGGGGGCCTCCTTGCGTCCGGCTACACCTTC.

The genes are TRBV4-3 and TRBJ1-5; D gene unclear. Between the trimmed V and J ends, which lost 0 bases and 1 base, there was a span of 7 bases. Germline V lookup: CDR1 LGHNA, CDR2 YSLEER. CDR3 length: 15 residues. CDR3 nucleotide sequence: TGCGCCAGCAGCCAAGATCCAAACAGCAATCAGCCCCAGCATTTT. Translating gives CASSQDPNSNQPQHF.

This chain connects TRBV4-3 to TRBJ1-5, with D perhaps matching TRBD1 (5 bases). The length of the CDR3 is 14 residues. Germline CDR1 and CDR2: LGHNA and YSLEER. The germline V and J ends were trimmed by 5 bases and 4 bases, with 12 bases remaining between them. CDR3: CASSVDGGNQPQHF. CDR3 in DNA: TGCGCCAGCAGCGTGGACGGGGGAAATCAGCCCCAGCATTTT.

This chain joins TRBV10-1 and TRBJ1-3; D remains unclear. Germline CDR1 is WNHNN and CDR2 is SYGVQD (reference sequence). The CDR3 runs 15 residues. V lost 4 bases and J lost 0, with 10 bases in between. This CDR3 is CASSGTGRSGNTIYF. The CDR3 DNA reads as TGCGCCAGCAGTGGGACGGGCCGCTCTGGAAACACCATATATTTT.

The V gene is TRBV30, the J gene TRBJ1-4, with TRBD1 identical over 7 bases. This CDR3 has 14 amino acids. V dropped 0 bases and J dropped 7; count of bases not matched to a gene: 5. Germline lookup yields CDR1 GTSNPN and CDR2 SVGIG (reference sequence). The CDR3 DNA sequence: TGTGCCTGGAGTGTGACAGGGCCGGGTGAAAAACTGTTTTTT. Amino acids: CAWSVTGPGEKLFF.

The rearrangement links TRBV7-2 to TRBJ2-3; 7 bases are a match to TRBD1. The CDR3 extends over 16 amino acids. The V segment lost 4 bases and the J segment 3 bases; nucleotides outside the gene matches: 10. CDR1 is SGHTA, CDR2 FQGNSA, per germline. CDR3 bases: TGTGCCAGCAGCTCCCGACAGGGAACTTATACAGATACGCAGTATTTT. It is translated as CASSSRQGTYTDTQYF.

The chain carries TRBV28 and TRBJ1-5; no definite D call. The CDR3 has 15 residues. Trimming left V 4 bases short and J 1 base short, with 11 bases between. Germline V gives CDR1 MDHEN, CDR2 SYDVKM. In nucleotides, the CDR3 is TGTGCCAGCAGTTCCGGTAGATCAAGCAATCAGCCCCAGCATTTT. Translated: CASSSGRSSNQPQHF.

This chain connects TRBV9 to TRBJ1-2; 7 nucleotides agree with TRBD1. Germline lookup yields CDR1 SGDLS and CDR2 YYNGEE. The junction had 15 bases not matched to a gene; V was cut back by 4 bases and J by 6 bases. This CDR3 contains 16 residues. CDR3 loop: CASSPGQRTNNNGYTF. The CDR3 DNA sequence: TGTGCCAGCAGCCCGGGACAGCGAACCAATAATAATGGCTACACCTTC. The full variable domain, rest sourced from reference TRBV9 and TRBJ1-2, is DSGVTQTPKHLITATGQRVTLRCSPRSGDLSVYWYQQSLDQGLQFLIQYYNGEERAKGNILERFSAQQFPDLHSELNLSSLELGDSALYFCASSPGQRTNNNGYTFGSGTRLTVV.

The rearrangement joins TRBV28 to TRBJ1-5; D unclear. Germline-derived CDR1 and CDR2 are MDHEN and SYDVKM. The CDR3 has 14 amino acids. V was cut by 8 bases and J by 10 bases, with 21 bases left in between. In DNA form, the CDR3 reads TGTGCCAGCCATTTCTCCGCCAGCCTTCAACCCCAGCATTTT. This codes for CASHFSASLQPQHF.

This clone was counted between two and nine times. The chain carries TRBV5-8 and TRBJ1-6; no firm D call. Trimming left V 0 bases short and J 7 bases short, with 8 bases between. Germline V gene data show CDR1 as SGHTS and CDR2 as YDEGEE. The CDR3 is made up of 14 amino acids. CDR3: CASSLAGLNSPLHF. The CDR3 region has the DNA TGTGCCAGCAGCTTGGCCGGATTAAATTCACCCCTCCACTTT.

This chain uses TRBV4-2 with TRBJ1-4, with D hard to call. This CDR3 has 16 amino acids. CDR1 and CDR2 from the germline V gene are LGHNA and YNFKEQ. Trimming left V 4 bases short and J 0 bases short, with 12 bases between. The CDR3 spells CASSPSTQTTNEKLFF. CDR3 DNA: TGTGCCAGCAGCCCCTCCACACAGACAACTAATGAAAAACTGTTTTTT.

The chain joins TRBV9 to TRBJ2-3; D is uncertain. This CDR3 is built from 16 residues. Germline V gene sequence: CDR1 SGDLS, CDR2 YYNGEE. With 4 bases removed from V and 3 bases from J, the gap between germline ends came to 18 bases. The CDR3 nucleotides read TGTGCCAGCAGCACCCGAGGAAGTTTGGGGACAGATACGCAGTATTTT. It specifies CASSTRGSLGTDTQYF.

The CDR3 protein is CASSRTGGATDTQYF. In DNA form, the CDR3 reads TGTGCCAGCAGTCGCACGGGCGGGGCCACAGATACGCAGTATTTT. The chain uses TRBV11-2 and TRBJ2-3; a possible D gene is TRBD2 (6 bases). CDR1 is SGHAT, CDR2 FQNNGV, per germline. This CDR3 comprises 15 residues. V shed 6 bases and J shed 2 bases, with 15 bases lying between them.

The gene calls are TRBV28 and TRBJ2-2, with 12 bases matching TRBD2. This CDR3 spans 16 amino acids. V shed 5 bases and J 7 bases; nucleotides not matched to a gene: 8. Germline V gene data show CDR1 as MDHEN and CDR2 as SYDVKM. CDR3 protein: CASSPLAGGPIGELFF. Here the CDR3 DNA reads TGTGCCAGCAGTCCCCTAGCGGGGGGGCCGATCGGGGAGCTGTTTTTT.

This rearrangement joins TRBV5-4 to TRBJ1-1; TRBD1 might be the D (5 bases). Trimming took 0 bases from V and 2 from J, leaving 11 bases between them. The CDR3 runs to 15 residues. Germline-derived CDR1 and CDR2 are SGHNT and YYREEE (reference sequence). CDR3 DNA sequence: TGTGCCAGCAGCTTGGCCGGGACCCTAAACACTGAAGCTTTCTTT. It encodes CASSLAGTLNTEAFF.

The chain uses TRBV3-1 (or the pseudogene TRBV3-2) and TRBJ2-7; D is uncertain. CDR3 length equals 12 residues. Germline CDR1 LGHDT, CDR2 YNNKEL (reference sequence). The V gene lost 4 bases and the J gene lost 6 bases, with 10 bases spanning the gap. This CDR3 reads CASSRTAAEQYF. CDR3 DNA sequence: TGTGCCAGCAGCCGCACGGCGGCCGAGCAGTACTTC.

The genes are TRBV6-5 and TRBJ2-7; a weak D match, TRBD2 (6 bases). The CDR3 extends over 14 amino acids. V shed 6 bases and J shed 0 bases, with 12 bases lying between them. From germline, CDR1 is MNHEY and CDR2 SVGAGI. The chain's CDR3 is CASSAGTFSYEQYF. The CDR3 nucleotides are TGTGCCAGCAGCGCCGGGACTTTCTCCTACGAGCAGTACTTC.

The gene calls are TRBV11-3 and TRBJ2-6; 7 positions match TRBD2. CDR1 is SGHNT, CDR2 YENEEA, per germline. The CDR3 length is 14 residues. V was pared by 4 bases and J by 6 bases, with 3 bases of the junction left unmatched. The CDR3 reads CASSSAGVANVLTF. Here the CDR3 DNA reads TGTGCCAGCAGCTCCGCGGGGGTGGCCAACGTCCTGACTTTC.

V usage is TRBV4-3 and J usage is TRBJ1-1; 7 bases align to TRBD1. This CDR3 comprises 15 residues. Trimming at V came to 3 bases and at J to 0 bases, leaving 4 bases not matched to a gene. The germline V gene has CDR1 LGHNA and CDR2 YSLEER. The CDR3 region is CASSHRDSMNTEAFF. Written as DNA, the CDR3 is TGCGCCAGCAGCCATCGGGACAGTATGAACACTGAAGCTTTCTTT.

This sequence joins TRBV20-1 and TRBJ1-6; 7 bases map to TRBD1. V gave up 3 bases and J gave up 6 bases; unmatched junction bases: 8. Germline V lookup: CDR1 DFQATT, CDR2 SNEGSKA (reference sequence). The CDR3 covers 15 residues. The CDR3 DNA is TGCAGTGCTAGTCCTCCGGGACAGCTTAATTCACCCCTCCACTTT. Its protein product is CSASPPGQLNSPLHF.

The rearrangement links TRBV10-3 to TRBJ2-2; 9 bases are a match to TRBD1. Trimming cost V 2 bases and J 4 bases; bases outside gene matches: 2. Germline lookup yields CDR1 ENHRY and CDR2 SYGVKD. The CDR3 covers 15 residues. CDR3 bases: TGTGCCATCAGTGAGGGGGACAGGGTCACCGGGGAGCTGTTTTTT. Translated, it gives CAISEGDRVTGELFF.